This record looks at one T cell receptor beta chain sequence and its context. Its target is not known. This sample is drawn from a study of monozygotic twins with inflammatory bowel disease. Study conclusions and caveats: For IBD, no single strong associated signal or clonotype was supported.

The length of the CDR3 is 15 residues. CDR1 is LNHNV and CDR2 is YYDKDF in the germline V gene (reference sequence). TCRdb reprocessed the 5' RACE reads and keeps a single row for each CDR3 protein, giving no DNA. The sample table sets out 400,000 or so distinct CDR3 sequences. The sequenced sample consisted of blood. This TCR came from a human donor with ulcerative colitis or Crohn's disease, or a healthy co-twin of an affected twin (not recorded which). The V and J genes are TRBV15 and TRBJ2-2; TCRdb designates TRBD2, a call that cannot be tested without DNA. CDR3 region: CATSLAGGYTGELFF.